The T cell receptor (beta chain) described here comes from a study of a mutant IDH1 vaccine in newly diagnosed glioma (dated by TCRdb to the early 2020s). For the wider study: Patients were given eight vaccinations, in weeks 1, 3, 5, 7, 11, 15, 19 and 23, which matched visits V03 through V10. The approximately 33 treated patients were approximately 62% male and 37.5% female, with a mean age of about 38 years. Prior to enrollment, standard therapy consisting of radiotherapy alone, temozolomide alone, or radiochemotherapy with temozolomide had been administered to patients, with the combination being received by most patients. Vaccination began 4-6 weeks after radiotherapy alone, or alongside temozolomide cycles in the chemotherapy-containing groups. For exploratory analyses, longitudinal TCRB deep sequencing was carried out in around 24 treated patients wherever samples were available. Peripheral blood was drawn at six visits: V03 (baseline), V05, V07, V10, V12 and V13.

What this sample's time point label stands for: week 23, last vaccination. Each vaccine dose, consisting of 300 ug of a 20-mer mutant IDH1 peptide in Montanide, was administered subcutaneously with topical imiquimod. The donors had newly diagnosed IDH1-mutant astrocytomas of WHO grade 3 or 4 that showed loss of nuclear ATRX. The samples were drawn from NOA16, a multicentre, single-arm, open-label phase I trial in Germany that tested a mutant IDH1 peptide vaccine in humans for the first time. The DNeasy Blood and Tissue Kit was used to extract genomic DNA from EDTA blood for TCRB sequencing. The library was produced with the immunoSEQ multiplex PCR assay. Rearranged TCR beta chain sequences were amplified using the hsTCRB Kit according to the manufacturer's protocol. TCRB libraries were sequenced on an Illumina MiSeq. The published analysis was carried out like this. Demultiplexing, trimming and gene mapping were performed with the kit vendor's proprietary platform. As stored in TCRdb, this immuneACCESS dataset retains in-frame rearrangements with V and J assigned. A fraction of the clones does not appear; measured against another copy, unresolved V genes explain less than half of the discrepancy, and the remainder lacks a known reason. The V and J calls and the clone size are those of that table, but D and trimming were determined from the DNA. For this sample there are tens of thousands of clones; roughly 85% appear just once. The ten largest make up about 2.2% of the sample.

Including cysteine and phenylalanine, the CDR3 has 11 amino acids. Only CDR3 DNA is held: 33 bases, read in frame from base 1. The germline ends are 1 base apart after V is trimmed by 4 bases and J by 0 bases. The germline V gene specifies SGHAT as CDR1 and FQNNGV as CDR2. Comment on this clone: Its cognate antigen has yet to be identified. No much larger clone is present one base from it, and per-base qualities are unavailable.

General study outcomes and caveats: Selection of PBMC samples for TCRB deep sequencing was based on availability. It was noted by the authors that analyses of patient blood samples could not be reproduced owing to sample limitations. Pseudoprogression seemed to be unrelated to changes in the top peripheral T cell clonotypes found by TCRB sequencing. Across multiple MHC alleles, vaccine-induced immune responses were seen in 85% to 95% of patients.

The material sequenced was PBMCs, taken from a glioma patient whose treatment included an IDH1 peptide vaccine. The source of this sequence is a man aged 25 to 40 with glioma. Some clones in this sample may be carry-over from other donors' samples. This receptor chain uses TRBV11-2 and TRBJ2-7; no D gene is confidently identified. The CDR3 region reads CASSYSYEQYF. In nucleotide form, the sequence is TGTGCCAGCAGCTACTCCTACGAGCAGTACTTC.